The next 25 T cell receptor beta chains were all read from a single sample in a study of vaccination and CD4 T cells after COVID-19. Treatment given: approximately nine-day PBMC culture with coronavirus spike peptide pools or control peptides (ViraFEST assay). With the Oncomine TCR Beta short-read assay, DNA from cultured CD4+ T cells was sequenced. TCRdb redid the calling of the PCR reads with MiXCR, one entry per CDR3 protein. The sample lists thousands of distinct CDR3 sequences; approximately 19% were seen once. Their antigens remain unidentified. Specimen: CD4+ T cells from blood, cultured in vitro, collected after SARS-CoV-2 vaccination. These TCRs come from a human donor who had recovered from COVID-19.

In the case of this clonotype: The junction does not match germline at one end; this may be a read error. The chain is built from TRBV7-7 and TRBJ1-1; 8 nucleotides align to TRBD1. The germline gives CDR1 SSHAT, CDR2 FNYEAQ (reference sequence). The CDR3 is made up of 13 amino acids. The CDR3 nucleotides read TGTGCTAGCAGCCGGGACAGGTACACTGAAGCTTTCTTT. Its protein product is CASSRDRYTEAFF. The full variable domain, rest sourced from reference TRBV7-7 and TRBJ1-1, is GAGVSQSPRYKVTKRGQDVTLRCDPISSHATLYWYQQALGQGPEFLTYFNYEAQPDKSGLPSDRFSAERPEGSISTLTIQRTEQRDSAMYRCASSRDRYTEAFFGQGTRLTVV.

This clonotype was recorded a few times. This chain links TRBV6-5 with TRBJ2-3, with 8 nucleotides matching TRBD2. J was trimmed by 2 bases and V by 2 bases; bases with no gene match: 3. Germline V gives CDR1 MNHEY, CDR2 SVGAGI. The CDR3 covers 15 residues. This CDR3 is CASSYRGGTTDTQYF. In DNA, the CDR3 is TGTGCCAGCAGTTACCGCGGGGGGACCACAGATACGCAGTATTTT.

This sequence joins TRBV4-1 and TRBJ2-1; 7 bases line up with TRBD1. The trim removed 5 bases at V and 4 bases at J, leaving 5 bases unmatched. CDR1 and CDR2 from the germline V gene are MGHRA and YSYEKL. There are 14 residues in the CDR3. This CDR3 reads CASSDRDSYNEQFF. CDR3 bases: TGCGCCAGCAGCGACCGGGACAGTTACAATGAGCAGTTCTTC.

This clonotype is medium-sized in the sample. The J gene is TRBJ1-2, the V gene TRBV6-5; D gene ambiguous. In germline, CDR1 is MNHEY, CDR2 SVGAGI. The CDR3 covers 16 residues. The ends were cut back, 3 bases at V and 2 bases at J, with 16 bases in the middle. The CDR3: CASSYGFRGLNYGYTF. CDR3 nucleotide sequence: TGTGCCAGCAGTTATGGGTTCCGAGGCTTAAACTATGGCTACACCTTC.

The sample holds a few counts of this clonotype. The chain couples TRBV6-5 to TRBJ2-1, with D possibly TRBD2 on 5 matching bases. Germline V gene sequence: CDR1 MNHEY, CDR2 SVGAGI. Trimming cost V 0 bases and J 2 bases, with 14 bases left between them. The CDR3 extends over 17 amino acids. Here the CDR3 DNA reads TGTGCCAGCAGTTACTCGAGGGCGTCCCACACCTACAATGAGCAGTTCTTC. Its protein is CASSYSRASHTYNEQFF.

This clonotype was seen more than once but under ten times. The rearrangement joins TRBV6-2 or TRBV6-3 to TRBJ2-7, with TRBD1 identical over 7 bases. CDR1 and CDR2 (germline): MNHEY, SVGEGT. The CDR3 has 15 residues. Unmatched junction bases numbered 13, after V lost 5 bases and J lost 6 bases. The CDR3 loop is CASSKPRQGGREQYF. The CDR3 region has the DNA TGTGCCAGCAGTAAGCCCCGACAGGGTGGTCGCGAGCAGTACTTC.

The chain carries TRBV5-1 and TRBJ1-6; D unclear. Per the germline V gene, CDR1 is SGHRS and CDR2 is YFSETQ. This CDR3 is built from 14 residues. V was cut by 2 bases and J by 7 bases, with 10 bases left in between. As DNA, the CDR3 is TGCGCCAGCAGCTTCGAGGGTTCGAATTCACCCCTCCACTTT. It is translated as CASSFEGSNSPLHF.

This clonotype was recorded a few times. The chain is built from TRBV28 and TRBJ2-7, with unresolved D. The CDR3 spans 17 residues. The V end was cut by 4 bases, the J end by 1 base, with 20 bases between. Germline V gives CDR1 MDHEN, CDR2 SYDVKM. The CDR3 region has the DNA TGTGCCAGCAGTTCTAGGTTCAAGCCCACTCCGTCCTACGAGCAGTACTTC. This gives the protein CASSSRFKPTPSYEQYF.

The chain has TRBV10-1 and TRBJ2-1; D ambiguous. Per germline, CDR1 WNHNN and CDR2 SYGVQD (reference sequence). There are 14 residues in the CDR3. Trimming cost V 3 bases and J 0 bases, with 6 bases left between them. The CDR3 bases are TGCGCCAGCAGTGACGCAAGCTCCTACAATGAGCAGTTCTTC. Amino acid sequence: CASSDASSYNEQFF.

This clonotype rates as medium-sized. The CDR3 DNA reads as TGTGCCAGCAGTTACTTGGGGGACTATGGCTACACCTTC. Protein sequence: CASSYLGDYGYTF. This chain joins TRBV6-5 and TRBJ1-2, with TRBD1 as a possible D gene (5 bases). The CDR3 length is 13 residues. Germline values: CDR1 MNHEY, CDR2 SVGAGI. V was clipped by 1 base and J by 3 bases, with 6 bases between them.

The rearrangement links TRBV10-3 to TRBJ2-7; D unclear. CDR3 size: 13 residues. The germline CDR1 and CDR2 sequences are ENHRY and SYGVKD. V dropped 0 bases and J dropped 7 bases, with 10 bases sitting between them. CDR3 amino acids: CAISESINTEQYF. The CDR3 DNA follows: TGTGCCATCAGTGAGTCAATTAACACGGAGCAGTACTTC.

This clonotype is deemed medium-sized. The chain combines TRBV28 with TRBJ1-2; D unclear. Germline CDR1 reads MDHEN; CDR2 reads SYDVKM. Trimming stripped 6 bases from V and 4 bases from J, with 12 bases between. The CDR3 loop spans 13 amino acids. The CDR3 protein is CASRGQAVYGYTF. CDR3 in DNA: TGTGCCAGCAGGGGCCAGGCGGTCTATGGCTACACCTTC.

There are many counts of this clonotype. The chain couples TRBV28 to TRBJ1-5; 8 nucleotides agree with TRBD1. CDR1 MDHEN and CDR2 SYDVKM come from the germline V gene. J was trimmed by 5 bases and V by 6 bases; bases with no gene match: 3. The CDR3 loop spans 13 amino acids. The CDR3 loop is CASSPGGYQPQHF. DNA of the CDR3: TGTGCCAGCAGCCCAGGGGGCTATCAGCCCCAGCATTTT.

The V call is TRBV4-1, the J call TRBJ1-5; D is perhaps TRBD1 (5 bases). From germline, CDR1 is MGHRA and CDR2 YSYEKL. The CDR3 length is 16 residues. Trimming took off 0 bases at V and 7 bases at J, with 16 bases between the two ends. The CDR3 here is CASSQEGWGGEQPQHF. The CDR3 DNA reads TGCGCCAGCAGCCAAGAAGGGTGGGGGGGGGAACAGCCCCAGCATTTT.

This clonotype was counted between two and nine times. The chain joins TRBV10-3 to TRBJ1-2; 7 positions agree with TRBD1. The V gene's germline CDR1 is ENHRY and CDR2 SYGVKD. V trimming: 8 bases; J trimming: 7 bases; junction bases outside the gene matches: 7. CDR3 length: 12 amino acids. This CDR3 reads CAIQRGGVGYTF. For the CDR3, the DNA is TGTGCCATCCAGCGAGGGGGCGTTGGCTACACCTTC.

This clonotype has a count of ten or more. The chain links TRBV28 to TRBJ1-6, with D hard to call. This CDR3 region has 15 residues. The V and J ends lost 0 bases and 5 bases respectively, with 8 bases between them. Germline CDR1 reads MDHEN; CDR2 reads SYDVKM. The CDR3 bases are TGTGCCAGCAGTTTATGGTCGGGAGATAATTCACCCCTCCACTTT. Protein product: CASSLWSGDNSPLHF.

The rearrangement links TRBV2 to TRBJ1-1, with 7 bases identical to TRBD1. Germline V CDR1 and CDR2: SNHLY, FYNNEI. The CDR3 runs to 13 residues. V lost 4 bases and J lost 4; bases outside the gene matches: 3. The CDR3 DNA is TGTGCCAGCAGTGGTCAGGGGGTCACTGAAGCTTTCTTT. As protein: CASSGQGVTEAFF. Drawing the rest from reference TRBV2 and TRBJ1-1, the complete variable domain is EPEVTQTPSHQVTQMGQEVILRCVPISNHLYFYWYRQILGQKVEFLVSFYNNEISEKSEIFDDQFSVERPDGSNFTLKIRSTKLEDSAMYFCASSGQGVTEAFFGQGTRLTVV.

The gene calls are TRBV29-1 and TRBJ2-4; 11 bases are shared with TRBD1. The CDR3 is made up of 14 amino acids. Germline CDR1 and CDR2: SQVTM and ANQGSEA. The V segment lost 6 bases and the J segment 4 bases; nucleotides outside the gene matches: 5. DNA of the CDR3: TGCAGCGTCACCAGGGACAGGGGGAAAAACATTCAGTACTTC. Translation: CSVTRDRGKNIQYF.

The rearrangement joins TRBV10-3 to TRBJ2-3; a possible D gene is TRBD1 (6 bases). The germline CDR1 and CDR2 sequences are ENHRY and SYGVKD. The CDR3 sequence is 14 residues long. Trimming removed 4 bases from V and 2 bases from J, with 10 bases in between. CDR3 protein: CAISGTGTTDTQYF. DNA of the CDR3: TGTGCCATCAGTGGCACAGGGACCACAGATACGCAGTATTTT.

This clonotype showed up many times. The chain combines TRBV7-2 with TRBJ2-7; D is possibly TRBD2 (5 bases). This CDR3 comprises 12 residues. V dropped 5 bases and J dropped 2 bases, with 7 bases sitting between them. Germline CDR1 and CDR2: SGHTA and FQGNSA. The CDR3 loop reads CASSRDTYEQYF. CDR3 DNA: TGTGCCAGCAGCCGGGATACCTACGAGCAGTACTTC. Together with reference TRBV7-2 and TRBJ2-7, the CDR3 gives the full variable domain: GAGVSQSPSNKVTEKGKDVELRCDPISGHTALYWYRQSLGQGLEFLIYFQGNSAPDKSGLPSDRFSAERTGGSVSTLTIQRTQQEDSAVYLCASSRDTYEQYFGPGTRLTVT.

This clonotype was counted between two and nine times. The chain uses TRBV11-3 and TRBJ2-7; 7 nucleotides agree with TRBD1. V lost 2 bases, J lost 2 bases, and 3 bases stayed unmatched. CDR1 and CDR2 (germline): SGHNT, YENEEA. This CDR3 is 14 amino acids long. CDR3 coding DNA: TGTGCCAGCAGCTTACGACAGGGAACCTACGAGCAGTACTTC. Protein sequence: CASSLRQGTYEQYF.

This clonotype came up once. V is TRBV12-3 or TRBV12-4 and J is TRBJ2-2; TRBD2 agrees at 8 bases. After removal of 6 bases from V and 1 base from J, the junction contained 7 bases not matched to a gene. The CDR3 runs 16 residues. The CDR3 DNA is TGTGCCAGCAGCCCCTCGGGACTAGTGAACACCGGGGAGCTGTTTTTT. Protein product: CASSPSGLVNTGELFF.

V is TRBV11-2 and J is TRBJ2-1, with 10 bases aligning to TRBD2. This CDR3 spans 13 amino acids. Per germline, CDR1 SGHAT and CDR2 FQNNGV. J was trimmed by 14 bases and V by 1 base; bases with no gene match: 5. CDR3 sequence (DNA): TGTGCCAGCAGCTTAGCTACGCTAGCGGGGGAGTTCTTC. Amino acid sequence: CASSLATLAGEFF.

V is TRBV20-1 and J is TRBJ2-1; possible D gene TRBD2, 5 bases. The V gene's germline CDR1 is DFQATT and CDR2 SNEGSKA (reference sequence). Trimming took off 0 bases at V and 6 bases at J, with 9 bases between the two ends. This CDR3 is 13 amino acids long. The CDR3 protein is CSARDPSPNEQFF. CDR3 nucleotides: TGCAGTGCTAGAGACCCTAGCCCCAATGAGCAGTTCTTC.

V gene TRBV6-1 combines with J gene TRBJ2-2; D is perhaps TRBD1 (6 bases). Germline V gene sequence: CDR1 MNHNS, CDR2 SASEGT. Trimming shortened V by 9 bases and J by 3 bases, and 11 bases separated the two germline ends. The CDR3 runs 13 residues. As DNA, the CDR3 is TGTGCCAGTACAGGGACACACACCGGGGAGCTGTTTTTT. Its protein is CASTGTHTGELFF.